What follows are 26 T cell receptor beta chains derived from one specimen sequenced in a study of shared clonotypes between healthy human individuals. It was CD45RO-negative cells, positively selected for CCR7, that made up naive CD8 cells, with terminally differentiated effector memory CD45RA+ cells excluded. Data came from immunoSEQ multiplex PCR; TCRdb stores just in-frame clones and leaves some out. The data hold around 2.1 million clones, with approximately 94% observed a single time. The sample taken for sequencing was naive CD8+ T cells from PBMCs. The receptors originated from a man in his late teens or twenties in good health. Some clones in this sample may be carry-over from other donors' samples.

The rearrangement links TRBV10-3 to TRBJ2-3; TRBD1 is a possible D gene (6 bases). The germline gives CDR1 ENHRY, CDR2 SYGVKD. This CDR3 has 13 amino acids. V was cut by 4 bases and J by 6 bases, with 11 bases left in between. This chain's CDR3 is CAISGTGWDTQYF. The CDR3, as DNA: TGTGCCATCAGTGGAACAGGGTGGGATACGCAGTATTTT.

This chain uses TRBV11-3 with TRBJ2-2; TRBD2 matches at 7 bases. There are 16 residues in the CDR3. Germline CDR1 is SGHNT and CDR2 is YENEEA. V shed 1 base and J 7 bases; nucleotides not matched to a gene: 9. The CDR3 DNA follows: TGTGCCAGCAGCTTAGGAGCGGCGGGAGAAGACGGGGAGCTGTTTTTT. It translates to CASSLGAAGEDGELFF. Full variable domain (remainder filled in from reference TRBV11-3 and TRBJ2-2): EAGVVQSPRYKIIEKKQPVAFWCNPISGHNTLYWYLQNLGQGPELLIRYENEEAVDDSQLPKDRFSAERLKGVDSTLKIQPAELGDSAVYLCASSLGAAGEDGELFFGEGSRLTVL.

This clone was recorded once. V is TRBV11-2 and J is TRBJ2-7, with D maybe TRBD2 (6 bases). The ends were cut back, 5 bases at V and 3 bases at J, with 14 bases in the middle. From germline, CDR1 is SGHAT and CDR2 FQNNGV. The CDR3 covers 14 residues. Written as DNA, the CDR3 is TGTGCCAGCAGCGCGTTAGCGGACCACTACGAGCAGTACTTC. This gives the protein CASSALADHYEQYF.

This clone was recorded once. V gene TRBV9 combines with J gene TRBJ2-7; 8 bases map to TRBD2. The CDR3 is made up of 15 amino acids. CDR1 SGDLS and CDR2 YYNGEE come from the germline V gene. V was pared by 2 bases and J by 5 bases, with 9 bases of the junction left unmatched. The CDR3 protein is CASSVSGTTYHEQYF. CDR3 nucleotides: TGTGCCAGCAGCGTTAGCGGGACTACCTACCACGAGCAGTACTTC.

This sequence joins TRBV27 and TRBJ2-7; 7 bases match TRBD1. V was clipped by 3 bases and J by 0 bases; unmatched bases: 11. The germline CDR1 and CDR2 sequences are MNHEY and SMNVEV (reference sequence). The CDR3 loop spans 17 amino acids. The chain's CDR3 is CASSFRQGRAASYEQYF. DNA for the CDR3: TGTGCCAGCAGTTTTAGACAGGGCCGAGCGGCCTCCTACGAGCAGTACTTC.

The chain links TRBV4-1 to TRBJ2-1, with a possible D match to TRBD2 (6 bases). CDR1 MGHRA and CDR2 YSYEKL come from the germline V gene. The CDR3 totals 16 residues. V was cut by 0 bases and J by 2 bases, with 11 bases left in between. The DNA for the CDR3 is TGCGCCAGCAGCCAAGAAGGAGCTAGCGCCTACAATGAGCAGTTCTTC. It translates to CASSQEGASAYNEQFF.

This clone was recorded once. The CDR3 reads CASSIAGQQETQYF. The CDR3 DNA reads TGTGCCAGCAGTATCGCCGGACAGCAAGAGACCCAGTACTTC. J is TRBJ2-5 and V is TRBV27, with D perhaps matching TRBD1 (6 bases). Trimming stripped 5 bases from V and 2 bases from J, with 12 bases between. The length of the CDR3 is 14 residues. The germline CDR1 and CDR2 sequences are MNHEY and SMNVEV (reference sequence).

The chain has TRBV15 and TRBJ2-7; no firm D call. CDR1 is LNHNV and CDR2 is YYDKDF in the germline V gene (reference sequence). CDR3 length equals 18 residues. V lost 0 bases to trimming and J lost 2 bases, with 20 bases between them. The CDR3 nucleotides are TGTGCCACCAGCAGAGATTCTCCTTTAGACTCCCTGGCCTACGAGCAGTACTTC. As protein: CATSRDSPLDSLAYEQYF.

The CDR3 sequence: CASSVTGRPTYEQYF. In nucleotides, the CDR3 is TGTGCCAGCAGCGTAACTGGGCGGCCCACCTACGAGCAGTACTTC. J is TRBJ2-7 and V is TRBV9; D uncertain. There are 15 residues in the CDR3. Trimming pared 1 base from V and 2 bases from J, leaving 13 bases between. Germline V gives CDR1 SGDLS, CDR2 YYNGEE.

The gene calls are TRBV9 and TRBJ1-2, with 7 positions matching TRBD1. Germline lookup yields CDR1 SGDLS and CDR2 YYNGEE. V dropped 3 bases and J dropped 8; count of bases not matched to a gene: 4. CDR3 length equals 12 residues. The CDR3, as DNA: TGTGCCAGCAGCGAAGGGGGCGAAGGCTACACCTTC. This encodes CASSEGGEGYTF.

The genes are TRBV6-4 and TRBJ1-2; the D is unclear. V gave up 2 bases and J gave up 7 bases, with 8 bases separating them. From germline, CDR1 is MRHNA and CDR2 SNTAGT. The CDR3 runs 12 residues. The CDR3 DNA reads TGTGCCAGCAGTGACGCGGGTATTGGCTACACCTTC. The encoded protein is CASSDAGIGYTF.

The V gene is TRBV6-6, the J gene TRBJ2-2; no definite D call. The CDR3 extends over 15 amino acids. Per the germline V gene, CDR1 is MNHNY and CDR2 is SVGAGI (reference sequence). V gave up 5 bases and J gave up 6 bases, with 16 bases separating them. The CDR3 DNA reads as TGTGCCAGCAGTCCCTTAAGGGTTGGGCCCGGGGAGCTGTTTTTT. This sequence encodes CASSPLRVGPGELFF.

The chain joins TRBV5-4 to TRBJ2-1; 9 nucleotides line up with TRBD2. The CDR3 sequence is 18 residues long. Trimming removed 0 bases from V and 7 bases from J; junction bases left unmatched: 14. Germline V gene data show CDR1 as SGHNT and CDR2 as YYREEE (reference sequence). CDR3 residues: CASSLAVTTSGLGNEQFF. In nucleotides, the CDR3 is TGTGCCAGCAGCTTGGCCGTCACGACTAGCGGCCTCGGGAATGAGCAGTTCTTC.

The chain combines TRBV5-1 with TRBJ1-2, with 8 bases fitting TRBD1. With V trimmed by 3 bases and J by 4 bases, 11 bases remained unmatched. CDR3 length: 16 amino acids. Germline-derived CDR1 and CDR2 are SGHRS and YFSETQ. For the CDR3, the DNA is TGCGCCAGCAGCTGGGGCCAGGGGGCCCTTCGCTATGGCTACACCTTC. Protein sequence: CASSWGQGALRYGYTF.

Only one count was recorded for this clone. The CDR3 here is CATSRDYTISGANVLTF. The CDR3 DNA reads as TGTGCCACCAGCAGAGATTACACCATCTCTGGGGCCAACGTCCTGACTTTC. This sequence joins TRBV15 and TRBJ2-6; D remains unclear. The CDR3 is 17 amino acids. The V end lost 0 bases, the J end lost 0 bases, and 9 bases lay between the germline ends. Germline V gene sequence: CDR1 LNHNV, CDR2 YYDKDF (reference sequence).

CDR3 nucleotide sequence: TGTGCCAGCAGTTACTTCGGGAATGAAAAACTGTTTTTT. Residues: CASSYFGNEKLFF. The chain couples TRBV27 to TRBJ1-4, with unresolved D. The CDR3 length is 13 residues. V was shortened by 4 bases and J by 5 bases, with 8 bases between the two germline ends. Per the germline V gene, CDR1 is MNHEY and CDR2 is SMNVEV (reference sequence).

This CDR3 reads CASSPPRGMNTEAFF. The DNA for the CDR3 is TGTGCCAGCAGCCCGCCTCGGGGGATGAACACTGAAGCTTTCTTT. V gene TRBV7-9 combines with J gene TRBJ1-1, with a tentative D call TRBD1 (5 bases). This CDR3 comprises 15 residues. V lost 5 bases to trimming and J lost 0 bases, with 13 bases between them. The V gene's germline CDR1 is SEHNR and CDR2 FQNEAQ (reference sequence).

Concerning this clone: A much larger clone is a single base away; this may be a read error. Additional DNA sequences in this sample encode the identical CDR3. The genes are TRBV11-2 and TRBJ2-7; 7 bases are a match to TRBD1. There are 13 residues in the CDR3. Germline CDR1 SGHAT, CDR2 FQNNGV. V lost 4 bases to trimming and J lost 1 base; unmatched junction nucleotides: 1. CDR3 sequence: CASSWDSSYEQYF. In DNA form, the CDR3 reads TGTGCCAGCAGCTGGGACAGTTCCTACGAGCAGTACTTC.

This clone has only one observation. This rearrangement joins TRBV2 to TRBJ1-5; TRBD1 might be the D (6 bases). There are 18 residues in the CDR3. The germline V gene encodes CDR1 SNHLY and CDR2 FYNNEI. Trimming removed 2 bases from V and 4 bases from J, with 21 bases in between. The CDR3 sequence is CASSESRSGEEWNQPQHF. The CDR3 region has the DNA TGTGCCAGCAGTGAAAGCCGGTCAGGGGAAGAATGGAATCAGCCCCAGCATTTT. Combining the CDR3 with reference TRBV2 and TRBJ1-5 gives the whole variable domain EPEVTQTPSHQVTQMGQEVILRCVPISNHLYFYWYRQILGQKVEFLVSFYNNEISEKSEIFDDQFSVERPDGSNFTLKIRSTKLEDSAMYFCASSESRSGEEWNQPQHFGDGTRLSIL.

V gene TRBV28 combines with J gene TRBJ2-2; D is unresolved. The CDR3 is made up of 13 amino acids. Germline V lookup: CDR1 MDHEN, CDR2 SYDVKM. The V and J ends lost 6 bases and 1 base respectively, with 6 bases between them. The CDR3: CASRWRNTGELFF. CDR3 DNA: TGTGCCAGCAGGTGGAGGAACACCGGGGAGCTGTTTTTT. Variable domain in full (rest from reference TRBV28 and TRBJ2-2): DVKVTQSSRYLVKRTGEKVFLECVQDMDHENMFWYRQDPGLGLRLIYFSYDVKMKEKGDIPEGYSVSREKKERFSLILESASTNQTSMYLCASRWRNTGELFFGEGSRLTVL.

V and J are TRBV14 and TRBJ2-7; D gene ambiguous. Germline lookup yields CDR1 SGHDN and CDR2 FVKESK. The CDR3 loop spans 13 amino acids. V shed 0 bases and J shed 3 bases, with 6 bases lying between them. The CDR3 spells CASSQDFGYEQYF. DNA for the CDR3: TGTGCCAGCAGCCAAGATTTCGGCTACGAGCAGTACTTC. The full variable domain, its missing parts supplied by reference TRBV14 and TRBJ2-7, is EAGVTQFPSHSVIEKGQTVTLRCDPISGHDNLYWYRRVMGKEIKFLLHFVKESKQDESGMPNNRFLAERTGGTYSTLKVQPAELEDSGVYFCASSQDFGYEQYFGPGTRLTVT.

This chain joins TRBV9 and TRBJ2-3; 9 nucleotides agree with TRBD2. From germline, CDR1 is SGDLS and CDR2 YYNGEE. This CDR3 has 16 residues. Trimming removed 4 bases from V and 3 bases from J; junction bases left unmatched: 9. In nucleotides, the CDR3 is TGTGCCAGCAGCCCTTGGGGTAGCGGGAGAACAGATACGCAGTATTTT. Its translation: CASSPWGSGRTDTQYF.

This chain links TRBV9 with TRBJ2-1, with TRBD1 identical over 7 bases. V gave up 0 bases and J gave up 10 bases; unmatched junction bases: 7. Germline-derived CDR1 and CDR2 are SGDLS and YYNGEE. There are 14 residues in the CDR3. The CDR3 nucleotides are TGTGCCAGCAGCGTAGGGGACAGAGCTAAGGAGCAGTTCTTC. Protein product: CASSVGDRAKEQFF.

This rearrangement joins TRBV28 to TRBJ2-7; D gene uncertain. The germline V gene encodes CDR1 MDHEN and CDR2 SYDVKM. V was pared by 2 bases and J by 3 bases, with 14 bases between. The length of the CDR3 is 15 residues. The CDR3 loop is CASSLVPTNNYEQYF. CDR3 nucleotides: TGTGCCAGCAGTTTAGTTCCTACTAATAACTACGAGCAGTACTTC. The full variable domain, completed using reference TRBV28 and TRBJ2-7, is DVKVTQSSRYLVKRTGEKVFLECVQDMDHENMFWYRQDPGLGLRLIYFSYDVKMKEKGDIPEGYSVSREKKERFSLILESASTNQTSMYLCASSLVPTNNYEQYFGPGTRLTVT.

The V call is TRBV4-1, the J call TRBJ1-2; 7 bases match TRBD1. CDR1 MGHRA and CDR2 YSYEKL come from the germline V gene. CDR3 length: 16 residues. Losses at the gene ends were 4 bases for V and 6 bases for J; bases not matched to a gene: 14. The CDR3 loop is CASSPPPTGWLDGYTF. CDR3 bases: TGCGCCAGCAGCCCCCCCCCGACAGGGTGGTTAGATGGCTACACCTTC.

The J gene is TRBJ2-1, the V gene TRBV28; the D gene is possibly TRBD2 (6 bases). This CDR3 has 13 amino acids. Germline-derived CDR1 and CDR2 are MDHEN and SYDVKM. Trimming left V 2 bases short and J 9 bases short, with 11 bases between. CDR3 DNA: TGTGCCAGCAGTTTAGGCGGGGTTGTTGAGCAGTTCTTC. Translated: CASSLGGVVEQFF.